This entry lists 23 T cell receptor beta chains sequenced from one sample in a study of CD8 T cells in ankylosing spondylitis. MiXCR was run by TCRdb on the 5' RACE reads, yielding one entry per CDR3 protein. The sample lists approximately 220,000 distinct CDR3 sequences, around a quarter occurring once. Sequencing was carried out using blood, either unsorted or a sorted T cell fraction (not recorded which). The receptors shown here come from a male donor with ankylosing spondylitis or in good health (not recorded which).

Only a few counts were recorded for this clonotype. The gene calls are TRBV20-1 and TRBJ2-7; TRBD1 matches at 9 bases. The junction had 12 bases not matched to a gene; V was cut back by 3 bases and J by 6 bases. This CDR3 spans 15 amino acids. From germline, CDR1 is DFQATT and CDR2 SNEGSKA (reference sequence). CDR3 amino acids: CSARGQGDSAVEQYF. The DNA of the CDR3 is TGCAGTGCTAGGGGACAGGGAGACTCTGCCGTCGAGCAGTACTTC.

This clonotype was detected only once. V is TRBV6-1 and J is TRBJ1-5; D gene ambiguous. The germline V gene encodes CDR1 MNHNS and CDR2 SASEGT. V shed 1 base and J shed 4 bases, with 8 bases lying between them. The CDR3 totals 14 residues. This chain's CDR3 is CASSEVGRNQPQHF. CDR3 DNA sequence: TGTGCCAGCAGTGAAGTGGGTCGAAATCAGCCCCAGCATTTT.

The table lists this clonotype with many counts. This rearrangement joins TRBV5-1 to TRBJ2-3, with D possibly being TRBD1 (6 bases). The CDR3 has 17 amino acids. Germline-derived CDR1 and CDR2 are SGHRS and YFSETQ. The germline V and J ends were trimmed by 6 bases and 0 bases, with 20 bases remaining between them. DNA for the CDR3: TGCGCCAGCAAACTTAGGATTCTAGGACAGAGCACAGATACGCAGTATTTT. It encodes CASKLRILGQSTDTQYF.

This clonotype was picked up a small number of times. J is TRBJ2-7 and V is TRBV5-1; D gene uncertain. The V end was cut by 2 bases, the J end by 3 bases, with 9 bases between. The CDR3 totals 13 residues. Germline loops: CDR1 SGHRS, CDR2 YFSETQ. This chain's CDR3 is CASSFKGIYEQYF. CDR3 DNA: TGCGCCAGCAGCTTCAAAGGAATCTACGAGCAGTACTTC.

This clonotype was detected ten times or more. V gene TRBV21-1 combines with J gene TRBJ2-6; the table assigns TRBD2, which was not confirmed against the DNA. TRBV21-1 is a pseudogene segment. The CDR3 is 18 amino acids. The CDR3 nucleotides read TGTGCCAGCAGTGAGACTAGCCCGTTCTGTTCTGGGGCCAACGTCCTGACTTTC. Amino acid sequence: CASSETSPFCSGANVLTF.

This clonotype was detected only once. The chain has TRBV12-3 or TRBV12-4 and TRBJ1-1; TRBD1 matches 7 bases. J was trimmed by 0 bases and V by 6 bases; bases with no gene match: 13. CDR3 length: 17 amino acids. CDR3 nucleotides: TGTGCCAGCAGCACAAGACAGGGAGCGACCATGAACACTGAAGCTTTCTTT. The encoded protein is CASSTRQGATMNTEAFF.

This rearrangement joins TRBV29-1 to TRBJ2-3, with D perhaps matching TRBD1 or TRBD2 (5 bases each). The CDR3 totals 13 residues. CDR1 and CDR2 (germline): SQVTM, ANQGSEA. Trimming shortened V by 4 bases and J by 0 bases, and 8 bases separated the two germline ends. CDR3 DNA: TGCAGCGTTGGCCGGGACAGCACAGATACGCAGTATTTT. Translation: CSVGRDSTDTQYF.

V and J are TRBV7-2 and TRBJ2-7; 8 bases are shared with TRBD1. V was pared by 3 bases and J by 5 bases, with 3 bases of the junction left unmatched. The CDR3 length is 13 residues. Per the germline V gene, CDR1 is SGHTA and CDR2 is FQGNSA. This chain's CDR3 is CASSLDREHEQYF. The CDR3 DNA sequence: TGTGCCAGCAGCTTGGACAGGGAACACGAGCAGTACTTC.

This clonotype showed up many times. The V gene is TRBV5-1, the J gene TRBJ2-1, with TRBD2 matching 10 bases. Per the germline V gene, CDR1 is SGHRS and CDR2 is YFSETQ. The CDR3 totals 15 residues. J gave up 9 bases and V 4 bases, and 10 bases lay outside the gene matches. The CDR3 spells CASSPNLAGDFEQFF. The CDR3, as DNA: TGCGCCAGCAGCCCCAACCTAGCGGGAGATTTTGAGCAGTTCTTC.

V usage is TRBV6-1 and J usage is TRBJ2-5; a weak D match, TRBD2 (5 bases). The CDR3 is 15 amino acids. Germline lookup yields CDR1 MNHNS and CDR2 SASEGT. Trimming left V 6 bases short and J 0 bases short, with 14 bases between. The CDR3 loop is CASSGRTGYQETQYF. The CDR3 DNA reads TGTGCCAGCAGCGGTCGGACGGGGTACCAAGAGACCCAGTACTTC.

The CDR3 DNA sequence: TGCGCCAGCAGCTGGGGGGGGACTAGCGGAGAGAACAATGAGCAGTTCTTC. Translated, it gives CASSWGGTSGENNEQFF. V usage is TRBV5-1 and J usage is TRBJ2-1, with TRBD2 identical over 11 bases. V lost 3 bases and J lost 5; bases outside the gene matches: 10. The CDR3 length is 17 residues. Germline CDR1 is SGHRS and CDR2 is YFSETQ.

Many counts were recorded for this clonotype. The rearrangement joins TRBV11-2 to TRBJ2-6; D might be TRBD1 or TRBD2, each matching 5 bases. Per the germline V gene, CDR1 is SGHAT and CDR2 is FQNNGV. Trimming pared 4 bases from V and 4 bases from J, leaving 14 bases between. The CDR3 is made up of 16 amino acids. CDR3 nucleotide sequence: TGTGCCAGCAGCTCGCTGGGACCCGTCGGGGCCAACGTCCTGACTTTC. Translated: CASSSLGPVGANVLTF.

V gene TRBV4-2 combines with J gene TRBJ1-1; D possibly corresponds to TRBD1 (6 bases). The V end was cut by 1 base, the J end by 4 bases, with 16 bases between. CDR3 length equals 16 residues. Germline V gives CDR1 LGHNA, CDR2 YNFKEQ. CDR3 in amino acids: CASSQVRGGGTTEAFF. DNA for the CDR3: TGTGCCAGCAGCCAAGTCAGGGGCGGCGGAACCACTGAAGCTTTCTTT.

The gene calls are TRBV27 and TRBJ1-3; D gene ambiguous. This CDR3 is 16 amino acids long. Trimming left V 5 bases short and J 0 bases short, with 14 bases between. Per germline, CDR1 MNHEY and CDR2 SMNVEV (reference sequence). CDR3 sequence: CASSPRSRFSGNTIYF. The DNA for the CDR3 is TGTGCCAGCAGTCCCCGTTCGCGCTTCTCTGGAAACACCATATATTTT.

In this sample, this clonotype turned up many times. The chain recombines TRBV6-5 with TRBJ1-2; possible D gene TRBD1, 6 bases. The CDR3 is 15 amino acids. Trimming cost V 4 bases and J 0 bases, with 12 bases left between them. The germline gives CDR1 MNHEY, CDR2 SVGAGI. The DNA of the CDR3 is TGTGCCAGCAGTTCATCCAGGGGTTCTAACTATGGCTACACCTTC. Protein product: CASSSSRGSNYGYTF.

CDR3 DNA: TGTGCCAGCAGTTCCCAGACAGGGGACCCCTCCGGCGAGCAGTACTTC. Residues: CASSSQTGDPSGEQYF. This chain connects TRBV12-3 or TRBV12-4 to TRBJ2-7, with 8 nucleotides matching TRBD1. The CDR3 contains 16 residues. Trimming took 4 bases from V and 6 from J; bases not matched to a gene: 14.

This rearrangement joins TRBV29-1 to TRBJ2-7; 14 positions agree with TRBD2. The CDR3 covers 17 residues. With 4 bases clipped from V and 1 base from J, the junction kept 9 bases outside the gene matches. From germline, CDR1 is SQVTM and CDR2 ANQGSEA. The CDR3, as DNA: TGCAGCGTTGCGGGACTAGCGGGAGCCAGGAAGTCCTACGAGCAGTACTTC. Translating gives CSVAGLAGARKSYEQYF.

The CDR3 is CAIRNAVVITEAFF. CDR3 coding DNA: TGTGCCATCAGGAACGCAGTTGTGATCACTGAAGCTTTCTTT. The chain is built from TRBV10-3 and TRBJ1-1; no firm D call. Germline CDR1 is ENHRY and CDR2 is SYGVKD. V was clipped by 6 bases and J by 4 bases, with 15 bases between them. There are 14 residues in the CDR3.

This chain connects TRBV11-2 to TRBJ2-1; 7 bases fit TRBD2. CDR1 is SGHAT and CDR2 is FQNNGV in the germline V gene. The CDR3 loop spans 20 amino acids. V lost 4 bases, J lost 7 bases, and 25 bases stayed unmatched. As DNA, the CDR3 is TGTGCCAGCAGCTCCCCCCTTGGGTCTAGCGGCCCCACTCAGGGAAATGAGCAGTTCTTC. This encodes CASSSPLGSSGPTQGNEQFF.

This clonotype was picked up a small number of times. The DNA for the CDR3 is TGTGCCAGCAGTTACTCGGAACAGACGAACACTGAAGCTTTCTTT. It specifies CASSYSEQTNTEAFF. J is TRBJ1-1 and V is TRBV6-5; the D is unclear. The CDR3 sequence is 15 residues long. In germline, CDR1 is MNHEY, CDR2 SVGAGI. V lost 0 bases and J 1 base, leaving 9 bases between the germline ends.

The V gene is TRBV20-1, the J gene TRBJ2-1, with a tentative D call TRBD1 (5 bases). Looked up from germline, CDR1 is DFQATT and CDR2 is SNEGSKA (reference sequence). The CDR3 length is 15 residues. V was shortened by 5 bases and J by 4 bases, with 18 bases between the two germline ends. CDR3 protein: CSAGRAGESYNEQFF. As DNA, the CDR3 is TGCAGTGCTGGCAGGGCCGGAGAATCATACAATGAGCAGTTCTTC.

This clonotype has ten or more counts. The gene calls are TRBV25-1 and TRBJ1-2, with D possibly matching TRBD1 (5 bases). V was cut by 0 bases and J by 4 bases, with 12 bases left in between. CDR1 and CDR2 (germline): MGHDK, SYGVNS. The CDR3 runs to 15 residues. The CDR3 sequence is CASSEYLGRGYGYTF. The CDR3 coding sequence is TGTGCCAGCAGTGAATATCTGGGGCGCGGCTATGGCTACACCTTC.

The gene calls are TRBV20-1 and TRBJ2-7, with a tentative D call TRBD1 (5 bases). The CDR3 consists of 13 residues. The germline gives CDR1 DFQATT, CDR2 SNEGSKA (reference sequence). The CDR3 DNA is TGCAGCGTAAATATCCAGGGATCCTACGAGCAGTACTTC. Its protein is CSVNIQGSYEQYF.